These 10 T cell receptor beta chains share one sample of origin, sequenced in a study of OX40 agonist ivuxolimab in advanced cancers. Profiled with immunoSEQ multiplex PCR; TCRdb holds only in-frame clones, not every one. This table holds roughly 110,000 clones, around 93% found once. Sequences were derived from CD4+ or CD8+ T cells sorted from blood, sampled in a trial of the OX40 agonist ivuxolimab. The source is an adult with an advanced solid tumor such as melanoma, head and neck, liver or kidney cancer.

CDR3 coding DNA: TGTGCCATCAGTGAGTCTCTTTCAGCGTTGAACACTGAAGCTTTCTTT. Residues: CAISESLSALNTEAFF. The chain links TRBV10-3 to TRBJ1-1, with unresolved D. CDR3 size: 16 residues. CDR1 is ENHRY and CDR2 is SYGVKD in the germline V gene. V lost 0 bases and J lost 0, with 11 bases in between.

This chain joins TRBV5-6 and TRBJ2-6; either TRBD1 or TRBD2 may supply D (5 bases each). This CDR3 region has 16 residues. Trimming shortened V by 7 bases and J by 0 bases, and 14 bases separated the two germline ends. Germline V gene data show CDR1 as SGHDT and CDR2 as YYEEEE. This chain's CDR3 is CASFGNTGSGANVLTF. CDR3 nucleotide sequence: TGTGCCAGCTTCGGGAATACAGGCTCTGGGGCCAACGTCCTGACTTTC. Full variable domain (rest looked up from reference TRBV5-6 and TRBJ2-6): DAGVTQSPTHLIKTRGQQVTLRCSPKSGHDTVSWYQQALGQGPQFIFQYYEEEERQRGNFPDRFSGHQFPNYSSELNVNALLLGDSALYLCASFGNTGSGANVLTFGAGSRLTVL.

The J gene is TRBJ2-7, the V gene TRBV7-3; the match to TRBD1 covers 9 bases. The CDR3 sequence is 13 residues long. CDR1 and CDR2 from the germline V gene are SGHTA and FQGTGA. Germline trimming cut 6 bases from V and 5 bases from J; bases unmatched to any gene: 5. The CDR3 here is CASSSDRGNEQYF. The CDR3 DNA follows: TGTGCCAGCAGTTCGGACAGGGGAAACGAGCAGTACTTC. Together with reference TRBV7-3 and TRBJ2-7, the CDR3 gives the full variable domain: GAGVSQTPSNKVTEKGKYVELRCDPISGHTALYWYRQSLGQGPEFLIYFQGTGAADDSGLPNDRFFAVRPEGSVSTLKIQRTERGDSAVYLCASSSDRGNEQYFGPGTRLTVT.

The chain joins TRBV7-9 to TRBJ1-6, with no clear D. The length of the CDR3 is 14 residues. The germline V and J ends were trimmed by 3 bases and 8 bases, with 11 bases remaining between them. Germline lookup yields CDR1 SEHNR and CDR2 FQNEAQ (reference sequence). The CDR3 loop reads CASSLGPVDSPLHF. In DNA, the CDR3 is TGTGCCAGCAGCTTGGGCCCTGTGGATTCACCCCTCCACTTT.

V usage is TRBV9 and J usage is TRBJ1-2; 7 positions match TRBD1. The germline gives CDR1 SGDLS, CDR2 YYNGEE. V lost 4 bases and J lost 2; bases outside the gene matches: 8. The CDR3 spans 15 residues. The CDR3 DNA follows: TGTGCCAGCAGCCAACCACCGACAGGGAACTATGGCTACACCTTC. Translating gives CASSQPPTGNYGYTF. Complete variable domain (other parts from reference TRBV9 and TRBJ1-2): DSGVTQTPKHLITATGQRVTLRCSPRSGDLSVYWYQQSLDQGLQFLIQYYNGEERAKGNILERFSAQQFPDLHSELNLSSLELGDSALYFCASSQPPTGNYGYTFGSGTRLTVV.

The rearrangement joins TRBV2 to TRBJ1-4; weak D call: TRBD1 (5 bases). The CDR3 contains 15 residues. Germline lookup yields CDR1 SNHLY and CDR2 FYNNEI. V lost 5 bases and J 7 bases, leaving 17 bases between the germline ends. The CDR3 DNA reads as TGTGCCAGCAGTAGAGACAGCCAGTACGGTGAAAAACTGTTTTTT. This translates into CASSRDSQYGEKLFF.

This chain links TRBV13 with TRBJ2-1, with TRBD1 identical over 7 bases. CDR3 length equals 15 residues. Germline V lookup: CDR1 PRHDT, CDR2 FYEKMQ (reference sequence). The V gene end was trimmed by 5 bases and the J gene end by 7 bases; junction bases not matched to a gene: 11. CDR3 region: CASSRAQGGKNEQFF. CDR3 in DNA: TGTGCCAGCAGCCGCGCACAAGGGGGCAAGAATGAGCAGTTCTTC.

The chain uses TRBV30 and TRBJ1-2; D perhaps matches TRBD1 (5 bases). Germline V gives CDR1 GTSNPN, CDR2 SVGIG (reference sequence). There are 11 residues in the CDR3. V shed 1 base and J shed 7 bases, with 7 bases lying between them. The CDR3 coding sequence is TGTGCCTGGAGTGGCGGGGGTGGCTACACCTTC. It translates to CAWSGGGGYTF.

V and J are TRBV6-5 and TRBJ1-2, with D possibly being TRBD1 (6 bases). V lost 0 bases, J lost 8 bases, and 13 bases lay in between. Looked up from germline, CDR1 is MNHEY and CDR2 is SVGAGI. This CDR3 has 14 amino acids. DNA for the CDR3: TGTGCCAGCAGTTACTCGTGGACAGTGGACGGCTACACCTTC. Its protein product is CASSYSWTVDGYTF.

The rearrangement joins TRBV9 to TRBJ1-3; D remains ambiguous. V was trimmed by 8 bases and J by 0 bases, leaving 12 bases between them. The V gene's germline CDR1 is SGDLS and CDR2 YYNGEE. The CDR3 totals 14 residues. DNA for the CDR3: TGTGCCAGTACTTCCACCTACTCTGGAAACACCATATATTTT. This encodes CASTSTYSGNTIYF.